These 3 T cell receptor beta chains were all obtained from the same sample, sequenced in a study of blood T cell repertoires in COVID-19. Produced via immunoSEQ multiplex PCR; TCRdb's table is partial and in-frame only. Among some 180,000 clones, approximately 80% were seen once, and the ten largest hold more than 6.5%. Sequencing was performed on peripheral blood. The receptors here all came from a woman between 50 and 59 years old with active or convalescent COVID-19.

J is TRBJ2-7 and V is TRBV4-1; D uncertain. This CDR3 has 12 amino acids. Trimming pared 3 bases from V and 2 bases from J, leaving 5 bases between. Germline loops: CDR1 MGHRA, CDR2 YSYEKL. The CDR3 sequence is CASSHPAYEQYF. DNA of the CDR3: TGCGCCAGCAGCCACCCCGCCTACGAGCAGTACTTC.

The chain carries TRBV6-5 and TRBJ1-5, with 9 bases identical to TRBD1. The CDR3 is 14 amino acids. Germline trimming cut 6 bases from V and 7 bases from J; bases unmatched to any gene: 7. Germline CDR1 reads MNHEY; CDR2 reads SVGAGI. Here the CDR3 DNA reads TGTGCCAGCAGCCGGACAGGGGTGAAACAGCCCCAGCATTTT. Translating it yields CASSRTGVKQPQHF.

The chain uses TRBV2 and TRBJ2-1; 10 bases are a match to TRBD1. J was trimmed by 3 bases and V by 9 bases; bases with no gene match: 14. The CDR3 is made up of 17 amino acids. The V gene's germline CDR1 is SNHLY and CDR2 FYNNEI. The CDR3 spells CASSRDRGHRVYNEQFF. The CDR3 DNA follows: TGTGCCAGTTCCCGGGACAGGGGACACAGGGTCTACAATGAGCAGTTCTTC.